Listed below are T cell receptor beta chains from one sample, sequenced in a study of blood T cell repertoires in COVID-19. Assay: immunoSEQ multiplex PCR; the TCRdb copy retains only in-frame clones and omits some. The table shows some 150,000 clones, with roughly 79% occurring only once. Sequencing was carried out using peripheral blood. Every receptor here comes from a human donor with acute or convalescent COVID-19. The donor label of this sample is uncertain. CDR3s include the opening cysteine and the closing phenylalanine or tryptophan. Each record gives: D gene, clone size, V gene, J gene, CDR3 protein, CDR3 DNA. D genes are given only for firm matches. Clone size appears in some rows only: once, few, many, or a class for an expanded clone.

>-|-|TRBV3-1/TRBV3-2|TRBJ1-6
CASSEGQGSSPLHF
TGTGCCAGCAGCGAGGGGCAGGGGAGTTCACCCCTCCACTTT
>TRBD1|-|TRBV12-5|TRBJ1-2
CASGPQSGGSGYTF
TGTGCTAGTGGTCCTCAATCAGGGGGTTCTGGCTACACCTTC
>TRBD1|-|TRBV2|TRBJ1-6
CASSATGGAGLTPLHF
TGTGCCAGCAGTGCGACAGGGGGCGCGGGATTGACACCCCTCCACTTT
>-|-|TRBV11-2|TRBJ2-5
CASSLIWTPQETQYF
TGTGCCAGCAGCTTAATATGGACACCCCAAGAGACCCAGTACTTC
>-|-|TRBV19|TRBJ1-2
CASSLPVLYGDGYTF
TGTGCCAGTAGTCTGCCGGTCCTCTACGGAGATGGCTACACCTTC
>-|once|TRBV9|TRBJ2-7
CASSAGVSGEQYF
TGTGCCAGCAGTGCGGGTGTGTCGGGCGAGCAGTACTTC
>TRBD1|-|TRBV7-9|TRBJ1-2
CASSPPGQYYGYTF
TGTGCCAGCAGCCCGCCGGGACAGTACTATGGCTACACCTTC
>TRBD2|-|TRBV5-5|TRBJ2-5
CASRPSGGAVETQYF
TGTGCCAGCAGACCTAGCGGGGGGGCCGTCGAGACCCAGTACTTC
>TRBD1|-|TRBV20-1|TRBJ1-5
CSASGTGRGNQPQHF
TGCAGTGCTAGTGGGACAGGGAGAGGAAATCAGCCCCAGCATTTT
>TRBD1|-|TRBV30|TRBJ1-6
CACGQGTNNSPLHF
TGTGCCTGTGGACAGGGGACTAACAATTCACCCCTCCACTTT
>-|-|TRBV24-1|TRBJ2-1
CATSGGQYNEQFF
TGTGCCACCAGTGGTGGACAGTACAATGAGCAGTTCTTC
>-|-|TRBV3-1/TRBV3-2|TRBJ1-1
CASSQGVDRNTEAFF
TGTGCCAGCAGCCAAGGCGTGGACAGAAACACTGAAGCTTTCTTT
>TRBD2|-|TRBV12-5|TRBJ2-1
CASGLSSGDYNEQFF
TGTGCTAGTGGGCTCTCTAGCGGGGACTACAATGAGCAGTTCTTC
>TRBD1|-|TRBV10-3|TRBJ1-6
CAIRGQSSYNSPLHF
TGTGCCATCAGGGGACAGAGCTCCTATAATTCACCCCTCCACTTT
>-|-|TRBV27|TRBJ1-1
CASSSGTEAFF
TGTGCCAGCAGTTCGGGAACTGAAGCTTTCTTT
>-|-|TRBV29-1|TRBJ1-1
CSAAGTTNTEAFF
TGCAGCGCCGCCGGGACAACGAACACTGAAGCTTTCTTT